Shown below are 22 T cell receptor beta chains from a single sample sequenced in a study of blood T cell repertoires in COVID-19 (TCRdb year 2020). The method was the immunoSEQ multiplex PCR assay. TCRdb mirrors the immuneACCESS table, restricted to in-frame sequences. Some clones are absent from its copies; in checked studies, under half trace to an unresolved V gene, and the reason for the others is unknown. Counted in this sample were 250,000 to 300,000 clones; about three quarters of them appeared once. Of the sample, 3% to 3.5% is held by the ten largest clones. The specimen was peripheral blood. These receptors originate from an elderly woman with acute or convalescent COVID-19.

The chain couples TRBV6-2 or TRBV6-3 to TRBJ2-3; weak D call: TRBD1 (5 bases). The V end was cut by 0 bases, the J end by 13 bases, with 14 bases between. The length of the CDR3 is 13 residues. Germline assignment: CDR1 MNHEY and CDR2 SVGEGT. The chain's CDR3 is CASSYSDRPRKYF. The CDR3 DNA reads TGTGCCAGCAGTTACTCTGACAGACCCCGGAAGTATTTT.

This sequence joins TRBV7-9 and TRBJ2-3, with D perhaps matching TRBD2 (6 bases). This CDR3 has 13 residues. In germline, CDR1 is SEHNR, CDR2 FQNEAQ (reference sequence). Trimming stripped 7 bases from V and 4 bases from J, with 12 bases between. CDR3 in amino acids: CASTLGGADTQYF. The CDR3, as DNA: TGTGCCAGCACCCTGGGGGGAGCAGATACGCAGTATTTT.

This clone was detected only once. V is TRBV29-1 and J is TRBJ2-1; D gene unclear. The CDR3 totals 11 residues. Trimming pared 3 bases from V and 7 bases from J, leaving 7 bases between. Per germline, CDR1 SQVTM and CDR2 ANQGSEA. The CDR3 region is CSVDLWNEQFF. CDR3 in DNA: TGCAGCGTTGATCTATGGAATGAGCAGTTCTTC.

The chain employs TRBV19 and TRBJ1-3; D unresolved. V gave up 0 bases and J gave up 0 bases, with 9 bases separating them. The length of the CDR3 is 16 residues. Germline assignment: CDR1 LNHDA and CDR2 SQIVND (reference sequence). Here the CDR3 DNA reads TGTGCCAGTAGTATAGAGGGCAGGCACTCTGGAAACACCATATATTTT. Translating gives CASSIEGRHSGNTIYF. The full variable domain, in which reference TRBV19 and TRBJ1-3 provide the parts outside the CDR3, is DGGITQSPKYLFRKEGQNVTLSCEQNLNHDAMYWYRQDPGQGLRLIYYSQIVNDFQKGDIAEGYSVSREKKESFPLTVTSAQKNPTAFYLCASSIEGRHSGNTIYFGEGSWLTVV.

The rearrangement links TRBV5-1 to TRBJ2-7, with a tentative D call TRBD1 (5 bases). CDR1 and CDR2 from the germline V gene are SGHRS and YFSETQ. CDR3 length equals 15 residues. Trimming took 4 bases from V and 2 from J, leaving 16 bases between them. The CDR3 sequence is CASSQDRSGTYEQYF. The CDR3 nucleotides are TGCGCCAGCAGCCAGGACCGTTCAGGGACCTACGAGCAGTACTTC.

V is TRBV5-4 and J is TRBJ2-5, with a possible D match to TRBD2 (5 bases). Per the germline V gene, CDR1 is SGHNT and CDR2 is YYREEE (reference sequence). V was pared by 0 bases and J by 5 bases, with 8 bases between. There are 13 residues in the CDR3. The CDR3 sequence: CASSLVGEETQYF. The CDR3 bases are TGTGCCAGCAGCTTGGTTGGGGAGGAGACCCAGTACTTC. Combining the CDR3 with reference TRBV5-4 and TRBJ2-5 gives the whole variable domain ETGVTQSPTHLIKTRGQQVTLRCSSQSGHNTVSWYQQALGQGPQFIFQYYREEENGRGNFPPRFSGLQFPNYSSELNVNALELDDSALYLCASSLVGEETQYFGPGTRLLVL.

The chain is built from TRBV5-1 and TRBJ2-1; TRBD2 matches at 12 bases. The V gene's germline CDR1 is SGHRS and CDR2 YFSETQ. There are 14 residues in the CDR3. Losses at the gene ends were 7 bases for V and 5 bases for J; bases not matched to a gene: 4. The CDR3 region is CASQTSGGHNEQFF. CDR3 DNA: TGCGCCAGCCAGACTAGCGGGGGTCACAATGAGCAGTTCTTC.

The CDR3 loop reads CASSPRVRATYNEQFF. DNA for the CDR3: TGCGCCAGCAGCCCGAGGGTAAGGGCCACCTACAATGAGCAGTTCTTC. The chain combines TRBV4-3 with TRBJ2-1; tentatively, D is TRBD2 (5 bases). Trimming shortened V by 4 bases and J by 2 bases, and 15 bases separated the two germline ends. Germline loops: CDR1 LGHNA, CDR2 YSLEER. This CDR3 contains 16 residues.

The chain combines TRBV5-4 with TRBJ1-4, with 8 nucleotides matching TRBD1. Germline V gene data show CDR1 as SGHNT and CDR2 as YYREEE (reference sequence). The CDR3 totals 15 residues. J gave up 5 bases and V 3 bases, and 6 bases lay outside the gene matches. The chain's CDR3 is CASSSTGGRNEKLFF. The CDR3, as DNA: TGTGCCAGCAGCTCTACAGGGGGGAGAAATGAAAAACTGTTTTTT.

The chain has TRBV9 and TRBJ2-6; 7 bases match TRBD1. Germline CDR1 is SGDLS and CDR2 is YYNGEE. Losses at the gene ends were 3 bases for V and 0 bases for J; bases not matched to a gene: 9. The CDR3 has 18 amino acids. In nucleotides, the CDR3 is TGTGCCAGCAGCGCCGGTACAGGGGCCTCCTCTGGGGCCAACGTCCTGACTTTC. Residues: CASSAGTGASSGANVLTF.

This clone was recorded once. The rearrangement joins TRBV21-1 to TRBJ2-2; the D call of TRBD2 is as the table states it, not checked on the DNA. TRBV21-1 is termed a pseudogene. The CDR3 has 19 amino acids. The CDR3 reads CASSSRWTSGRAATGELFF. The CDR3 DNA follows: TGTGCCAGCAGCTCAAGGTGGACTAGCGGGAGGGCCGCTACCGGGGAGCTGTTTTTT.

The CDR3 here is CASSTGLARSTDTQYF. CDR3 coding DNA: TGTGCCAGCAGCACCGGACTAGCGCGTAGCACAGATACGCAGTATTTT. This chain uses TRBV5-5 with TRBJ2-3; 9 bases match TRBD2. V lost 4 bases, J lost 0 bases, and 6 bases stayed unmatched. Germline V CDR1 and CDR2: SGHKS, YYEKEE (reference sequence). The CDR3 covers 16 residues.

This chain's CDR3 is CASSFIAAETQYF. As DNA, the CDR3 is TGTGCCAGCAGTTTTATAGCTGCAGAGACCCAGTACTTC. The rearrangement uses TRBV12-3 or TRBV12-4 and TRBJ2-5; D ambiguous. The CDR3 length is 13 residues. V lost 3 bases, J lost 4 bases, and 9 bases lay in between.

The chain combines TRBV12-3 or TRBV12-4 with TRBJ1-1, with D perhaps TRBD1 (6 bases). The CDR3 covers 12 residues. V lost 2 bases to trimming and J lost 7 bases, with 8 bases between them. The CDR3 protein is CASSLSRGEAFF. The CDR3 coding sequence is TGTGCCAGCAGTTTATCCAGGGGTGAAGCTTTCTTT.

The chain is built from TRBV7-9 and TRBJ2-7, with 8 bases lining up with TRBD1. V shed 4 bases, J shed 0 bases, and the junction held 8 bases outside the gene matches. From germline, CDR1 is SEHNR and CDR2 FQNEAQ (reference sequence). The CDR3 has 16 amino acids. The DNA for the CDR3 is TGTGCCAGCAGCTGGGGACAGGCTACTAGCTCCTACGAGCAGTACTTC. As protein: CASSWGQATSSYEQYF.

This sequence joins TRBV12-3 or TRBV12-4 and TRBJ2-7, with a possible D match to TRBD1 (5 bases). Between the trimmed V and J ends, which lost 6 bases and 5 bases, there was a span of 11 bases. CDR3 size: 12 residues. CDR3 protein: CASSPGSHEQYF. The CDR3 coding sequence is TGTGCCAGCAGCCCAGGGTCCCACGAGCAGTACTTC.

V usage is TRBV6-5 and J usage is TRBJ1-2; D may be TRBD1 (5 bases). The V and J ends lost 4 bases and 4 bases respectively, with 16 bases between them. The germline gives CDR1 MNHEY, CDR2 SVGAGI. This CDR3 region has 15 residues. The CDR3 region has the DNA TGTGCCAGCAGTTTAAGGGGCTCCCGCTTCTATGGCTACACCTTC. Translated: CASSLRGSRFYGYTF.

The rearrangement uses TRBV28 and TRBJ2-7, with 12 bases aligning to TRBD2. Germline V gives CDR1 MDHEN, CDR2 SYDVKM. The junction had 12 bases not matched to a gene; V was cut back by 6 bases and J by 9 bases. The CDR3 extends over 15 amino acids. Here the CDR3 reads CASSLTSGSRAGQYF. The CDR3 DNA sequence: TGTGCCAGCAGCTTGACTAGCGGGAGTCGTGCGGGGCAGTACTTC.

The chain is built from TRBV30 and TRBJ2-5, with TRBD1 matching 8 bases. V lost 3 bases and J lost 1; bases outside the gene matches: 4. This CDR3 has 14 amino acids. The V gene's germline CDR1 is GTSNPN and CDR2 SVGIG (reference sequence). CDR3 coding DNA: TGTGCCTGGAGCCGCAGGGGGCTCCAAGAGACCCAGTACTTC. Residues: CAWSRRGLQETQYF. Full variable domain (outside the CDR3, taken from reference TRBV30 and TRBJ2-5): SQTIHQWPATLVQPVGSPLSLECTVEGTSNPNLYWYRQAAGRGLQLLFYSVGIGQISSEVPQNLSASRPQDRQFILSSKKLLLSDSGFYLCAWSRRGLQETQYFGPGTRLLVL.

The chain uses TRBV19 and TRBJ1-3, with 7 bases aligning to TRBD1. J gave up 3 bases and V 5 bases, and 4 bases lay outside the gene matches. The CDR3 extends over 14 amino acids. Germline CDR1 reads LNHDA; CDR2 reads SQIVND (reference sequence). The CDR3 bases are TGTGCCAGTAGTGCGGGACAGCTTGGAAACACCATATATTTT. Residues: CASSAGQLGNTIYF.

J is TRBJ1-6 and V is TRBV27; possibly TRBD1 for D (6 bases). CDR1 and CDR2 (germline): MNHEY, SMNVEV (reference sequence). This CDR3 has 17 amino acids. The V and J ends lost 1 base and 5 bases respectively, with 15 bases between them. CDR3: CASSLLAGVANNSPLHF. The CDR3 DNA sequence: TGTGCCAGCAGTTTATTGGCAGGGGTGGCGAATAATTCACCCCTCCACTTT.

The V call is TRBV5-1, the J call TRBJ1-1; D might be TRBD1 (5 bases). Deletions cut 0 bases from V and 5 bases from J, with 14 bases between. CDR3 length: 15 amino acids. CDR1 and CDR2 from the germline V gene are SGHRS and YFSETQ. CDR3 nucleotide sequence: TGCGCCAGCAGCTTGGCCGGCCCGGGGGGGACTGAAGCTTTCTTT. Protein: CASSLAGPGGTEAFF.